Each of the 18 T cell receptor beta chains below was sequenced from the same sample in a study of OX40 agonist ivuxolimab in advanced cancers. Repertoires were generated with immunoSEQ multiplex PCR, while TCRdb's copy carries only in-frame clones and drops some. Found here are tens of thousands of clones, more than 85% of them singletons; the top ten hold about 0.42%. Sequenced here: CD4+ or CD8+ T cells sorted from blood, sampled in a trial of the OX40 agonist ivuxolimab. The source of these receptors is an adult with an advanced solid tumor such as melanoma, head and neck, liver or kidney cancer.

The V gene is TRBV27, the J gene TRBJ1-2, with 8 positions matching TRBD1. Per the germline V gene, CDR1 is MNHEY and CDR2 is SMNVEV (reference sequence). V dropped 7 bases and J dropped 4; count of bases not matched to a gene: 8. The CDR3 is 14 residues long. DNA for the CDR3: TGTGCCAGCACCCCTACAGGGGGAGGCTATGGCTACACCTTC. It translates to CASTPTGGGYGYTF.

In regard to this clone: An end of the junction differs from the germline gene, which may be a read error. The CDR3 DNA reads TGTGCCAGCAGCATACGTGGGGGTAGGATCCTCTTC. Protein sequence: CASSIRGGRILF. The chain joins TRBV7-2 to TRBJ2-1, with D perhaps assigned TRBD1 or TRBD2 (5 bases each). Germline assignment: CDR1 SGHTA and CDR2 FQGNSA. The CDR3 length is 12 residues.

The chain combines TRBV5-6 with TRBJ2-7, with 9 nucleotides matching TRBD2. The CDR3 length is 18 residues. Germline-derived CDR1 and CDR2 are SGHDT and YYEEEE. J was trimmed by 0 bases and V by 6 bases; bases with no gene match: 16. CDR3: CASTSYGQGSGSSYEQYF. CDR3 sequence (DNA): TGTGCCAGCACCTCTTACGGGCAGGGTAGCGGGAGCTCCTACGAGCAGTACTTC.

This chain links TRBV7-2 with TRBJ2-1; D may be TRBD1 (5 bases). This CDR3 spans 11 amino acids. Germline V lookup: CDR1 SGHTA, CDR2 FQGNSA. V lost 2 bases and J 14 bases, leaving 10 bases between the germline ends. CDR3: CASSLQGKEFF. The CDR3 DNA reads as TGTGCCAGCAGCTTACAGGGTAAGGAGTTCTTC.

The chain has TRBV5-1 and TRBJ1-5, with TRBD1 matching over 8 bases. The V gene end was trimmed by 3 bases and the J gene end by 4 bases; junction bases not matched to a gene: 6. Looked up from germline, CDR1 is SGHRS and CDR2 is YFSETQ. The CDR3 length is 15 residues. The CDR3 reads CASSSTGEPNQPQHF. DNA for the CDR3: TGCGCCAGCAGCTCGACAGGGGAACCAAATCAGCCCCAGCATTTT. The full variable domain, in which reference TRBV5-1 and TRBJ1-5 provide the parts outside the CDR3, is KAGVTQTPRYLIKTRGQQVTLSCSPISGHRSVSWYQQTPGQGLQFLFEYFSETQRNKGNFPGRFSGRQFSNSRSEMNVSTLELGDSALYLCASSSTGEPNQPQHFGDGTRLSIL.

The gene calls are TRBV7-9 and TRBJ2-5, with D perhaps given as TRBD1 or TRBD2 (6 bases each). V lost 1 base to trimming and J lost 1 base, with 13 bases between them. The CDR3 runs 16 residues. Germline V gives CDR1 SEHNR, CDR2 FQNEAQ (reference sequence). In DNA form, the CDR3 reads TGTGCCAGCAGCTTAGTTGGGGGGCCCGTCCAAGAGACCCAGTACTTC. Translation: CASSLVGGPVQETQYF. The whole variable domain, filled in from reference TRBV7-9 and TRBJ2-5, reads DTGVSQNPRHKITKRGQNVTFRCDPISEHNRLYWYRQTLGQGPEFLTYFQNEAQLEKSRLLSDRFSAERPKGSFSTLEIQRTEQGDSAMYLCASSLVGGPVQETQYFGPGTRLLVL.

This clone appeared a single time. The chain uses TRBV20-1 and TRBJ1-2, with no clear D. Germline CDR1 is DFQATT and CDR2 is SNEGSKA (reference sequence). The CDR3 consists of 11 residues. CDR3 in amino acids: CSVGIDYGYTF. The CDR3 coding sequence is TGCAGCGTAGGGATTGACTATGGCTACACCTTC.

This clone has just one count. The chain couples TRBV6-5 to TRBJ1-2, with D possibly matching TRBD1 (6 bases). V shed 5 bases and J shed 4 bases, with 14 bases lying between them. Germline V CDR1 and CDR2: MNHEY, SVGAGI. This CDR3 has 14 amino acids. DNA of the CDR3: TGTGCCAGCAGTAACCCAGGACAGATCTATGGCTACACCTTC. Amino acid sequence: CASSNPGQIYGYTF.

This clone was picked up one time. The chain uses TRBV10-3 and TRBJ2-5; D not resolved. The CDR3 is made up of 15 amino acids. Germline V lookup: CDR1 ENHRY, CDR2 SYGVKD. V lost 5 bases and J 5 bases, leaving 18 bases between the germline ends. CDR3 sequence: CAISLLHTTAETQYF. The CDR3 DNA sequence: TGTGCCATCAGTCTGTTACATACCACGGCGGAGACCCAGTACTTC.

This chain links TRBV30 with TRBJ2-3; D may be TRBD2 (6 bases). Trimming shortened V by 4 bases and J by 4 bases, and 24 bases separated the two germline ends. This CDR3 has 17 amino acids. The germline gives CDR1 GTSNPN, CDR2 SVGIG (reference sequence). The CDR3, as DNA: TGTGCCTGGAAGGTCGGGAGCAAATTTGGTTCCCCAGATACGCAGTATTTT. Amino acid sequence: CAWKVGSKFGSPDTQYF.

The chain employs TRBV11-2 and TRBJ2-5; 8 bases fit TRBD1. Trimming took 5 bases from V and 2 from J; bases not matched to a gene: 4. CDR1 and CDR2 from the germline V gene are SGHAT and FQNNGV. CDR3 size: 14 residues. CDR3 DNA sequence: TGTGCCAGCAGCATTGGACAGGGTCAAGAGACCCAGTACTTC. Translation: CASSIGQGQETQYF.

V gene TRBV6-1 combines with J gene TRBJ2-5; no clear D. Germline assignment: CDR1 MNHNS and CDR2 SASEGT. The germline V and J ends were trimmed by 1 base and 1 base, with 4 bases remaining between them. The CDR3 extends over 13 amino acids. CDR3 sequence (DNA): TGTGCCAGCAGTGAAGTAACCCAAGAGACCCAGTACTTC. It yields the protein CASSEVTQETQYF.

This chain connects TRBV5-6 to TRBJ1-1, with a tentative D call TRBD1 (5 bases). The CDR3 is made up of 14 amino acids. V dropped 4 bases and J dropped 4 bases, with 14 bases sitting between them. CDR1 SGHDT and CDR2 YYEEEE come from the germline V gene. The CDR3 nucleotides read TGTGCCAGCAGCCCCGGCTTCGGGGGCACTGAAGCTTTCTTT. This sequence encodes CASSPGFGGTEAFF.

V and J are TRBV27 and TRBJ1-1; a possible D gene is TRBD1 (5 bases). Germline V gene lookup returns CDR1 MNHEY and CDR2 SMNVEV (reference sequence). This CDR3 is built from 13 residues. The germline V and J ends were trimmed by 7 bases and 3 bases, with 12 bases remaining between them. The CDR3 sequence is CASKWGGDTEAFF. In DNA form, the CDR3 reads TGTGCCAGCAAATGGGGAGGGGACACTGAAGCTTTCTTT.

This clone appeared once. This chain joins TRBV5-1 and TRBJ2-7, with D perhaps matching TRBD2 (5 bases). CDR1 and CDR2 from the germline V gene are SGHRS and YFSETQ. Deletions cut 5 bases from V and 3 bases from J, with 18 bases between. The CDR3 runs to 15 residues. Here the CDR3 reads CASRAETGSHYEQYF. For the CDR3, the DNA is TGCGCCAGCAGGGCTGAGACGGGGTCCCACTACGAGCAGTACTTC.

The rearrangement joins TRBV7-8 to TRBJ1-5; D not certain. Germline values: CDR1 SGHVS, CDR2 FQNEAQ. The length of the CDR3 is 14 residues. Trimming removed 0 bases at V and 1 base at J, with 4 bases between. The DNA of the CDR3 is TGTGCCAGCAGCTTAGCGCCAAGCAATCAGCCCCAGCATTTT. It yields the protein CASSLAPSNQPQHF.

CDR3 nucleotide sequence: TGTGCCAGCAGCTTAACCGGGACTAGCGGGAGGGCCGCCCAAGAGACCCAGTACTTC. Translated, it gives CASSLTGTSGRAAQETQYF. The rearrangement uses TRBV5-4 and TRBJ2-5; 16 nucleotides align to TRBD2. This CDR3 spans 19 amino acids. The germline gives CDR1 SGHNT, CDR2 YYREEE (reference sequence). After removal of 2 bases from V and 1 base from J, the junction contained 8 bases not matched to a gene. The entire variable domain, with the rest obtained from reference TRBV5-4 and TRBJ2-5, is as follows: ETGVTQSPTHLIKTRGQQVTLRCSSQSGHNTVSWYQQALGQGPQFIFQYYREEENGRGNFPPRFSGLQFPNYSSELNVNALELDDSALYLCASSLTGTSGRAAQETQYFGPGTRLLVL.

The chain joins TRBV6-1 to TRBJ2-7; 7 bases are a match to TRBD2. Trimming cost V 5 bases and J 3 bases; bases outside gene matches: 10. The CDR3 has 15 amino acids. The germline gives CDR1 MNHNS, CDR2 SASEGT. The CDR3 loop reads CASSSRGGANYEQYF. The CDR3 DNA reads TGTGCCAGCAGTTCAAGGGGAGGGGCAAACTACGAGCAGTACTTC.